The present T cell receptor (beta chain) was sequenced within a study of blood T cell repertoires in COVID-19. Whole-study context: T cells, B-cell-depleted T cells, or PBMCs supplied cDNA or gDNA.

The CDR3 sequence is 14 residues long. The germline gives CDR1 MNHNY, CDR2 SVGAGI (reference sequence). V gave up 7 bases and J gave up 7 bases, with 14 bases separating them. In the original workflow: Reference gene primer amplification gave nucleated cell count estimates. Using immunoSEQ multiplex PCR, the repertoire was profiled, and TCRdb retains in-frame clones only, with some absent. V and J calls plus clone size are reproduced from that table; the DNA served to infer D and trimming. The table includes 250,000 to 300,000 clones, roughly 80% detected once. Symptom resolution, clearance, or two negative PCRs marked donors in Cohort 3 as recovered.

Sequenced sample: PBMCs or T cells enriched from blood (not recorded which). The chain couples TRBV6-6 to TRBJ1-6; D not resolved. This clonotype was obtained from a man in his fifties who had recovered from COVID-19. The CDR3 bases are TGTGCCAGCATGGGCAGCGGTGGGAATTCACCCCTCCACTTT. Translation: CASMGSGGNSPLHF.